The clone carrying this T cell receptor (beta chain) was recorded many times. CDR3 length: 15 residues. V was trimmed by 8 bases and J by 4 bases, leaving 17 bases between them. Germline CDR1 SEHNR, CDR2 FQNEAQ (reference sequence). The data belong to a study of T cells in Graves' hyperthyroidism and ophthalmopathy. It was RNA transcripts that yielded the amplified TCR beta CDR3 regions. When the TCR CDR3 underwent first-round RT-PCR, the HTBI primer set was used. TCRdb independently ran MiXCR on the multiplex PCR reads; one entry per CDR3 protein. The sample contains 380,000 or so distinct CDR3 sequences, approximately 19% of which appear only once.

The sequencing input was blood. The chain employs TRBV7-9 and TRBJ2-2; tentatively, D is TRBD1 (5 bases). This clonotype was obtained from a woman younger than 30 with Graves' hyperthyroidism. The CDR3 loop is CASGRAGQGTGELFF. The CDR3 DNA follows: TGTGCCAGCGGTCGGGCAGGGCAAGGCACCGGGGAGCTGTTTTTT.